Below are 15 T cell receptor beta chains sequenced from a single sample in a study of blood T cell repertoires in COVID-19. Profiling relied on immunoSEQ multiplex PCR, and the TCRdb table lists in-frame clones only, not all of them. The sample lists over 25,000 clones, 70% to 90% occurring once. The sequencing input was peripheral blood. These receptors were obtained from a man in his 70s with active COVID-19.

The chain carries TRBV10-3 and TRBJ2-7, with TRBD1 matching 9 bases. This CDR3 has 14 amino acids. CDR1 is ENHRY and CDR2 is SYGVKD in the germline V gene. J gave up 3 bases and V 9 bases, and 9 bases lay outside the gene matches. The CDR3 bases are TGTGCCATAAATCCCGGGACAGGGAACTACGAGCAGTACTTC. Residues: CAINPGTGNYEQYF.

The chain couples TRBV6-2 or TRBV6-3 to TRBJ1-2; a possible D gene is TRBD1 (6 bases). V was shortened by 0 bases and J by 4 bases, with 12 bases between the two germline ends. The CDR3 totals 15 residues. The germline V gene has CDR1 MNHEY and CDR2 SVGEGT. This chain's CDR3 is CASSYSDSRSYGYTF. The CDR3 DNA follows: TGTGCCAGCAGTTACTCGGACAGTAGGAGCTATGGCTACACCTTC.

The chain carries TRBV27 and TRBJ2-3, with 9 bases identical to TRBD2. The germline V gene has CDR1 MNHEY and CDR2 SMNVEV (reference sequence). The CDR3 covers 14 residues. Trimming took 6 bases from V and 1 from J; bases not matched to a gene: 2. CDR3 in amino acids: CASRLAGGTDTQYF. DNA of the CDR3: TGTGCCAGCAGACTAGCGGGTGGCACAGATACGCAGTATTTT.

The J gene is TRBJ2-1, the V gene TRBV5-4; perhaps TRBD2 as D (5 bases). CDR1 and CDR2 from the germline V gene are SGHNT and YYREEE (reference sequence). The V and J ends lost 0 bases and 2 bases respectively, with 9 bases between them. The CDR3 runs to 15 residues. The CDR3 reads CASSLAGSPYNEQFF. CDR3 sequence (DNA): TGTGCCAGCAGCTTGGCGGGGAGTCCCTACAATGAGCAGTTCTTC.

J is TRBJ1-6 and V is TRBV6-5; 8 bases match TRBD1. The CDR3 has 14 residues. CDR1 and CDR2 (germline): MNHEY, SVGAGI. Trimming cost V 4 bases and J 10 bases; bases outside gene matches: 6. This CDR3 reads CASSFGQGRSPLHF. The CDR3, as DNA: TGTGCCAGCAGTTTTGGACAGGGTCGGTCACCCCTCCACTTT.

Regarding this clone: The same CDR3 is also encoded by other DNA sequences in this sample. V and J are TRBV27 and TRBJ1-2, with D maybe TRBD1 (5 bases). Germline CDR1 reads MNHEY; CDR2 reads SMNVEV (reference sequence). CDR3 size: 13 residues. Trimming left V 6 bases short and J 2 bases short, with 10 bases between. The CDR3 nucleotides read TGTGCCAGCAGGAAACAGGAGAACTATGGCTACACCTTC. This translates into CASRKQENYGYTF.

V gene TRBV7-9 combines with J gene TRBJ2-5, with 13 nucleotides matching TRBD2. The CDR3 runs to 16 residues. Germline V gene data show CDR1 as SEHNR and CDR2 as FQNEAQ (reference sequence). Trimming cost V 5 bases and J 2 bases; bases outside gene matches: 5. This chain's CDR3 is CASSRGGLAGQETQYF. The CDR3, as DNA: TGTGCCAGCAGCCGGGGGGGACTAGCGGGACAAGAGACCCAGTACTTC. The full variable domain, its missing parts supplied by reference TRBV7-9 and TRBJ2-5, is DTGVSQNPRHKITKRGQNVTFRCDPISEHNRLYWYRQTLGQGPEFLTYFQNEAQLEKSRLLSDRFSAERPKGSFSTLEIQRTEQGDSAMYLCASSRGGLAGQETQYFGPGTRLLVL.

This clone has a single count. V is TRBV24-1 and J is TRBJ2-5; 8 nucleotides line up with TRBD1. The J segment lost 5 bases and the V segment lost 9 bases, leaving 13 bases of the junction unmatched. This CDR3 is built from 15 residues. Looked up from germline, CDR1 is KGHDR and CDR2 is SFDVKD. The CDR3 region has the DNA TGTGCCACCGCGGGCTCCAGGGGGCGGGTTGAGACCCAGTACTTC. This translates into CATAGSRGRVETQYF.

This sequence joins TRBV6-1 and TRBJ2-3, with D possibly matching TRBD2 (7 bases). Germline loops: CDR1 MNHNS, CDR2 SASEGT. V shed 3 bases and J shed 8 bases, with 18 bases lying between them. This CDR3 region has 15 residues. CDR3 loop: CASSEGAGEFGTQYF. CDR3 bases: TGTGCCAGCAGTGAGGGGGCGGGAGAGTTCGGTACGCAGTATTTT.

The J gene is TRBJ2-7, the V gene TRBV6-6; 10 nucleotides agree with TRBD2. V lost 7 bases, J lost 12 bases, and 21 bases stayed unmatched. Germline values: CDR1 MNHNY, CDR2 SVGAGI (reference sequence). The CDR3 loop spans 16 amino acids. The CDR3 region has the DNA TGTGCCAGCAACAACGCCCCCGTCCTGACCGGGACTAGCGCGTACTTC. It encodes CASNNAPVLTGTSAYF.

V usage is TRBV5-1 and J usage is TRBJ2-1; 9 nucleotides align to TRBD2. V was pared by 6 bases and J by 2 bases, with 6 bases of the junction left unmatched. Germline values: CDR1 SGHRS, CDR2 YFSETQ. The CDR3 has 15 residues. CDR3 sequence reads: CASTIAGEAYNEQFF. CDR3 DNA sequence: TGCGCCAGCACCATAGCGGGAGAGGCCTACAATGAGCAGTTCTTC. The entire variable domain, with the rest obtained from reference TRBV5-1 and TRBJ2-1, is as follows: KAGVTQTPRYLIKTRGQQVTLSCSPISGHRSVSWYQQTPGQGLQFLFEYFSETQRNKGNFPGRFSGRQFSNSRSEMNVSTLELGDSALYLCASTIAGEAYNEQFFGPGTRLTVL.

This chain joins TRBV19 and TRBJ1-2; 11 bases line up with TRBD1. Trimming cost V 8 bases and J 5 bases; bases outside gene matches: 7. The CDR3 contains 14 residues. Per the germline V gene, CDR1 is LNHDA and CDR2 is SQIVND (reference sequence). Here the CDR3 DNA reads TGTGCCAGTTGCCCGGACAGGGGGCGGTATGGCTACACCTTC. Its translation: CASCPDRGRYGYTF.

The chain employs TRBV6-5 and TRBJ2-2, with TRBD1 identical over 8 bases. V lost 0 bases, J lost 5 bases, and 5 bases stayed unmatched. Germline CDR1 and CDR2: MNHEY and SVGAGI. This CDR3 is 16 amino acids long. In DNA form, the CDR3 reads TGTGCCAGCAGTTACTCGGTCAGGGGGCTAACCGGGGAGCTGTTTTTT. Amino acids: CASSYSVRGLTGELFF.

V and J are TRBV3-1 (or the pseudogene TRBV3-2) and TRBJ2-7, with a tentative D call TRBD2 (5 bases). Germline V lookup: CDR1 LGHDT, CDR2 YNNKEL (reference sequence). This CDR3 comprises 14 residues. The germline V and J ends were trimmed by 1 base and 3 bases, with 10 bases remaining between them. CDR3 region: CASSQGTGFYEQYF. In nucleotides, the CDR3 is TGTGCCAGCAGCCAAGGTACGGGGTTCTACGAGCAGTACTTC.

The chain carries TRBV13 and TRBJ2-7; a possible D gene is TRBD2 (5 bases). V dropped 5 bases and J dropped 2 bases, with 13 bases sitting between them. Germline V gene sequence: CDR1 PRHDT, CDR2 FYEKMQ (reference sequence). The CDR3 covers 14 residues. CDR3 in DNA: TGTGCCAGCAGCACTTGGACTGCAACCTACGAGCAGTACTTC. This gives the protein CASSTWTATYEQYF.